The 27 T cell receptor beta chains below all came from one sample that was sequenced in a study of shared clonotypes between healthy human individuals (dated by TCRdb to the early 2020s). Library preparation employed the immunoSEQ multiplex PCR assay. TCRdb mirrors the immuneACCESS table, restricted to in-frame sequences. Some clones are absent from its copies; in checked studies, under half trace to an unresolved V gene, and the reason for the others is unknown. The sample has a few hundred thousand clones on record, roughly 91% of them singletons. In total, the top ten clones hold roughly 16% of the sample. The specimen was memory CD8+ T cells sorted from blood. This specimen's cell subset or site label, per the study, means: CD45RO+ cells pooled with CCR7-negative TemRA cells. Source of these receptors: a man younger than 35 in good health.

The chain uses TRBV27 and TRBJ2-7, with D possibly being TRBD2 (6 bases). CDR1 and CDR2 (germline): MNHEY, SMNVEV (reference sequence). Trimming cost V 7 bases and J 5 bases, with 18 bases left between them. This CDR3 is built from 14 residues. CDR3 loop: CASNRIGSRDEQYF. The CDR3 nucleotides are TGTGCCAGCAACCGAATCGGGAGCCGTGACGAGCAGTACTTC.

This clone was found a few times. Other nucleotide sequences from this sample produce the same CDR3. The chain joins TRBV19 to TRBJ2-7, with TRBD2 as a possible D gene (5 bases). The CDR3 is 13 amino acids. Germline CDR1 and CDR2: LNHDA and SQIVND (reference sequence). Trimming stripped 1 base from V and 1 base from J, with 5 bases between. CDR3 sequence (DNA): TGTGCCAGTAGTATAGGAGGGTCCTACGAGCAGTACTTC. This gives the protein CASSIGGSYEQYF. Full variable domain (rest looked up from reference TRBV19 and TRBJ2-7): DGGITQSPKYLFRKEGQNVTLSCEQNLNHDAMYWYRQDPGQGLRLIYYSQIVNDFQKGDIAEGYSVSREKKESFPLTVTSAQKNPTAFYLCASSIGGSYEQYFGPGTRLTVT.

The gene calls are TRBV5-6 and TRBJ2-7; possible D gene TRBD1, 5 bases. The CDR3 is 12 amino acids. V lost 4 bases, J lost 3 bases, and 8 bases lay in between. The V gene's germline CDR1 is SGHDT and CDR2 YYEEEE. The DNA for the CDR3 is TGTGCCAGCAGCGATCAGGGCTACGAGCAGTACTTC. This sequence encodes CASSDQGYEQYF.

The chain carries TRBV7-9 and TRBJ1-6; 7 bases map to TRBD1. CDR3 length: 14 residues. Germline CDR1 is SEHNR and CDR2 is FQNEAQ (reference sequence). The V gene end was trimmed by 1 base and the J gene end by 10 bases; junction bases not matched to a gene: 4. CDR3 sequence (DNA): TGTGCCAGCAGCTTAGAGGTGACAGGGTCACCCCTCCACTTT. Translation gives CASSLEVTGSPLHF.

The chain links TRBV5-6 to TRBJ2-5, with 7 bases matching TRBD1. The germline gives CDR1 SGHDT, CDR2 YYEEEE. The CDR3 spans 17 residues. Losses at the gene ends were 4 bases for V and 1 base for J; bases not matched to a gene: 13. The CDR3 sequence is CASSLVSRTGAQETQYF. The CDR3 DNA reads as TGTGCCAGCAGCCTCGTCTCACGCACAGGGGCCCAAGAGACCCAGTACTTC. Combining the CDR3 with reference TRBV5-6 and TRBJ2-5 gives the whole variable domain DAGVTQSPTHLIKTRGQQVTLRCSPKSGHDTVSWYQQALGQGPQFIFQYYEEEERQRGNFPDRFSGHQFPNYSSELNVNALLLGDSALYLCASSLVSRTGAQETQYFGPGTRLLVL.

The rearrangement joins TRBV5-8 to TRBJ2-7; D remains unclear. From germline, CDR1 is SGHTS and CDR2 YDEGEE. The CDR3 has 11 amino acids. V gave up 6 bases and J gave up 3 bases, with 7 bases separating them. CDR3 loop: CASTNGYEQYF. The CDR3 region has the DNA TGTGCCAGCACCAACGGCTACGAGCAGTACTTC.

This clone was detected a few times. The gene calls are TRBV29-1 and TRBJ1-2, with D tentatively TRBD1 (5 bases). Germline loops: CDR1 SQVTM, CDR2 ANQGSEA. Trimming took off 7 bases at V and 3 bases at J, with 18 bases between the two ends. This CDR3 has 14 residues. CDR3 DNA sequence: TGCAGCGCCTGCTTTATGGGAGGGGACTATGGCTACACCTTC. Protein product: CSACFMGGDYGYTF.

The chain employs TRBV29-1 and TRBJ1-1; D possibly corresponds to TRBD1 (5 bases). The V end lost 3 bases, the J end lost 4 bases, and 9 bases lay between the germline ends. In germline, CDR1 is SQVTM, CDR2 ANQGSEA. This CDR3 has 12 amino acids. CDR3 sequence: CSVDGGGTEAFF. The CDR3 DNA reads as TGCAGCGTTGACGGGGGAGGCACTGAAGCTTTCTTT.

The V and J genes are TRBV7-9 and TRBJ2-7; D possibly corresponds to TRBD1 (5 bases). Trimming took off 6 bases at V and 1 base at J, with 13 bases between the two ends. CDR1 is SEHNR and CDR2 is FQNEAQ in the germline V gene (reference sequence). The CDR3 runs 14 residues. CDR3 coding DNA: TGTGCCAGCAGTCCAGGGTATCGGTCCTACGAGCAGTACTTC. Translating gives CASSPGYRSYEQYF.

This sequence joins TRBV27 and TRBJ2-7; 7 nucleotides match TRBD1. The CDR3 spans 14 residues. Germline lookup yields CDR1 MNHEY and CDR2 SMNVEV (reference sequence). The V segment lost 5 bases and the J segment 0 bases; nucleotides outside the gene matches: 4. The CDR3 nucleotides read TGTGCCAGCAGTCACAGGGGAGCCTCCTACGAGCAGTACTTC. This codes for CASSHRGASYEQYF.

V usage is TRBV5-1 and J usage is TRBJ2-5; possible D gene TRBD1, 6 bases. Germline V gene lookup returns CDR1 SGHRS and CDR2 YFSETQ. The CDR3 length is 16 residues. Trimming took 0 bases from V and 1 from J, leaving 13 bases between them. Written as DNA, the CDR3 is TGCGCCAGCAGCTTGGCAAAACAGGGATTCCAAGAGACCCAGTACTTC. Translating it yields CASSLAKQGFQETQYF.

The V gene is TRBV5-8, the J gene TRBJ2-7, with D possibly TRBD2 on 6 matching bases. The V end was cut by 4 bases, the J end by 3 bases, with 8 bases between. The CDR3 covers 12 residues. CDR1 SGHTS and CDR2 YDEGEE come from the germline V gene. This CDR3 reads CASSPDYYEQYF. CDR3 bases: TGTGCCAGCAGCCCGGACTACTACGAGCAGTACTTC.

This clone was seen only once. The chain joins TRBV13 to TRBJ2-3; 10 nucleotides match TRBD2. Germline values: CDR1 PRHDT, CDR2 FYEKMQ (reference sequence). J lost 4 bases, V lost 5 bases, and 15 bases had no gene match. CDR3 length equals 18 residues. This CDR3 reads CASSEGNLAGVSPDTQYF. The CDR3, as DNA: TGTGCCAGCAGCGAAGGCAACCTAGCGGGAGTTAGCCCAGATACGCAGTATTTT. The whole variable domain, remainder taken from reference TRBV13 and TRBJ2-3, is AAGVIQSPRHLIKEKRETATLKCYPIPRHDTVYWYQQGPGQDPQFLISFYEKMQSDKGSIPDRFSAQQFSDYHSELNMSSLELGDSALYFCASSEGNLAGVSPDTQYFGPGTRLTVL.

The V call is TRBV28, the J call TRBJ2-7; 9 nucleotides line up with TRBD1. Per the germline V gene, CDR1 is MDHEN and CDR2 is SYDVKM. The CDR3 spans 13 residues. With V trimmed by 7 bases and J by 5 bases, 6 bases remained unmatched. CDR3 DNA sequence: TGTGCCAGCACCCGGACAGGGGATGACGAGCAGTACTTC. Amino acid sequence: CASTRTGDDEQYF.

The rearrangement uses TRBV6-5 and TRBJ2-3; the D gene is possibly TRBD2 (6 bases). The CDR3 runs to 15 residues. V was cut by 5 bases and J by 0 bases, with 12 bases left in between. CDR1 and CDR2 from the germline V gene are MNHEY and SVGAGI. The CDR3 bases are TGTGCCAGCAGTGGCGGGACGTTAAGCACAGATACGCAGTATTTT. Translating gives CASSGGTLSTDTQYF.

This sequence joins TRBV6-4 and TRBJ1-6; tentative D call: TRBD1 (6 bases). Trimming stripped 6 bases from V and 12 bases from J, with 36 bases between. The V gene's germline CDR1 is MRHNA and CDR2 SNTAGT. CDR3 length equals 20 residues. The CDR3 region is CASRNRTAFCYANRSGPLHF. CDR3 coding DNA: TGTGCCAGCAGGAATCGGACAGCTTTTTGTTACGCTAACCGGTCCGGACCCCTCCACTTT.

The chain carries TRBV13 and TRBJ1-2; 11 bases agree with TRBD1. CDR3 size: 13 residues. V lost 4 bases to trimming and J lost 8 bases; unmatched junction nucleotides: 3. Germline-derived CDR1 and CDR2 are PRHDT and FYEKMQ (reference sequence). CDR3 in amino acids: CASSSRTGGGYTF. CDR3 sequence (DNA): TGTGCCAGCAGCTCCAGGACAGGGGGCGGCTACACCTTC.

The chain has TRBV5-4 and TRBJ2-7; 7 positions match TRBD1. CDR3 length: 14 residues. CDR1 is SGHNT, CDR2 YYREEE, per germline (reference sequence). The V segment lost 4 bases and the J segment 0 bases; nucleotides outside the gene matches: 4. The CDR3, as DNA: TGTGCCAGCAGCCAGGGGGACCTCTCCTACGAGCAGTACTTC. Protein sequence: CASSQGDLSYEQYF.

This clone was seen a single time. The genes are TRBV4-3 and TRBJ2-1, with D possibly TRBD1 on 6 matching bases. The CDR3 spans 16 residues. V gave up 6 bases and J gave up 4 bases, with 19 bases separating them. Germline V gene sequence: CDR1 LGHNA, CDR2 YSLEER. CDR3 protein: CASSPRQASFYNEQFF. In DNA form, the CDR3 reads TGCGCCAGCAGTCCCAGACAGGCCTCTTTTTACAATGAGCAGTTCTTC.

This clone was counted once. The chain employs TRBV28 and TRBJ1-2; D perhaps matches TRBD1 (5 bases). CDR1 MDHEN and CDR2 SYDVKM come from the germline V gene. V was shortened by 6 bases and J by 2 bases, with 10 bases between the two germline ends. The CDR3 covers 13 residues. CDR3 amino acids: CASSAGGNYGYTF. The CDR3 nucleotides read TGTGCCAGCAGCGCCGGGGGGAACTATGGCTACACCTTC.

V is TRBV6-5 and J is TRBJ2-7; 10 nucleotides align to TRBD1. Germline V lookup: CDR1 MNHEY, CDR2 SVGAGI. This CDR3 is built from 15 residues. J lost 5 bases, V lost 5 bases, and 9 bases had no gene match. The DNA of the CDR3 is TGTGCCAGCAGTCAACTCGGGACAGGGGACGACGAGCAGTACTTC. Encoded protein: CASSQLGTGDDEQYF.

This chain joins TRBV28 and TRBJ1-4, with a tentative D call TRBD1 (6 bases). There are 15 residues in the CDR3. Trimming removed 6 bases at V and 5 bases at J, with 16 bases between. Germline-derived CDR1 and CDR2 are MDHEN and SYDVKM. Written as DNA, the CDR3 is TGTGCCAGCAGAACCGCTACAGGGATGAATGAAAAACTGTTTTTT. This sequence encodes CASRTATGMNEKLFF.

In regard to this clone: A single base is all that separates this from a far larger clone, so a read error is likely. In the same sample, other DNA sequences code for this CDR3. The chain employs TRBV7-9 and TRBJ1-1; D not certain. The CDR3 has 14 residues. Deletions cut 1 base from V and 1 base from J, with 7 bases between. Germline V CDR1 and CDR2: SEHNR, FQNEAQ (reference sequence). The CDR3 is CASSLEAGNTEAFF. The CDR3 DNA follows: TGTGCCAGCAGCTTAGAGGCAGGGAACACTGAAGCTTTCTTT.

The CDR3 loop is CASSLGFEDSPLHF. CDR3 DNA: TGTGCCAGCAGCTTAGGGTTTGAGGATTCACCCCTCCACTTT. This rearrangement joins TRBV7-9 to TRBJ1-6; no clear D. Germline V CDR1 and CDR2: SEHNR, FQNEAQ (reference sequence). The CDR3 runs to 14 residues. V dropped 1 base and J dropped 8 bases, with 9 bases sitting between them.

V gene TRBV27 combines with J gene TRBJ2-2; 7 bases align to TRBD2. The CDR3 sequence is 18 residues long. Germline V gene sequence: CDR1 MNHEY, CDR2 SMNVEV (reference sequence). With V trimmed by 4 bases and J by 3 bases, 14 bases remained unmatched. CDR3 region: CASSSSDWASGDTGELFF. CDR3 nucleotide sequence: TGTGCCAGCAGTTCCTCCGACTGGGCTAGCGGAGACACCGGGGAGCTGTTTTTT.

This chain connects TRBV14 to TRBJ2-5, with 7 bases matching TRBD2. Germline V gene data show CDR1 as SGHDN and CDR2 as FVKESK. Trimming at V came to 4 bases and at J to 2 bases, leaving 10 bases not matched to a gene. The CDR3 length is 16 residues. DNA of the CDR3: TGTGCCAGCAGCCCCGGGGGGACCTTTACTCAAGAGACCCAGTACTTC. This translates into CASSPGGTFTQETQYF.

V gene TRBV7-8 combines with J gene TRBJ1-6; D may be TRBD1 (5 bases). V was trimmed by 5 bases and J by 7 bases, leaving 12 bases between them. This CDR3 contains 14 residues. Germline CDR1 and CDR2: SGHVS and FQNEAQ. This CDR3 reads CASSLGTENSPLHF. CDR3 sequence (DNA): TGTGCCAGCAGCCTCGGGACTGAGAATTCACCCCTCCACTTT. Looking up the rest from reference TRBV7-8 and TRBJ1-6 gives the full variable domain: GAGVSQSPRYKVAKRGQDVALRCDPISGHVSLFWYQQALGQGPEFLTYFQNEAQLDKSGLPSDRFFAERPEGSVSTLKIQRTQQEDSAVYLCASSLGTENSPLHFGNGTRLTVT.